Presented here are 19 T cell receptor beta chains from one specimen sequenced in a study of T cells in pancreatic ductal adenocarcinoma. Surgery without prior neoadjuvant therapy was the treatment of the selected pancreatic ductal adenocarcinoma patients. Using immunoSEQ multiplex PCR, the repertoire was profiled, and TCRdb retains in-frame clones only, with some absent. The sample has roughly 9,000 clones; about 61% are singletons. The sample comprised pancreatic tumor tissue. These receptors were collected from a human donor with pancreatic ductal adenocarcinoma.

This clone was detected a few times. The chain carries TRBV9 and TRBJ2-2, with 7 bases aligning to TRBD1. This CDR3 has 14 residues. The germline CDR1 and CDR2 sequences are SGDLS and YYNGEE. Trimming at V came to 3 bases and at J to 3 bases, leaving 2 bases not matched to a gene. CDR3 in DNA: TGTGCCAGCAGCGCTGACAGGGACACCGGGGAGCTGTTTTTT. Translating it yields CASSADRDTGELFF.

The chain carries TRBV5-6 and TRBJ2-7; D unclear. Germline CDR1 is SGHDT and CDR2 is YYEEEE. With 4 bases removed from V and 6 bases from J, the gap between germline ends came to 14 bases. The CDR3 totals 13 residues. CDR3 sequence: CASSRPGPLEQYF. The CDR3, as DNA: TGTGCCAGCAGCCGCCCCGGACCCCTCGAGCAGTACTTC.

The rearrangement uses TRBV7-8 and TRBJ2-7, with TRBD1 identical over 12 bases. With V trimmed by 5 bases and J by 7 bases, 6 bases remained unmatched. CDR1 and CDR2 (germline): SGHVS, FQNEAQ. This CDR3 comprises 14 residues. CDR3 loop: CASSPRDRGREQYF. The CDR3 coding sequence is TGTGCCAGCAGCCCGCGGGACAGGGGGCGAGAGCAGTACTTC.

CDR3: CASRSLQGRNTQYF. CDR3 nucleotide sequence: TGTGCCAGCAGATCCCTCCAGGGACGTAATACGCAGTATTTT. The V call is TRBV27, the J call TRBJ2-3, with D possibly being TRBD1 or TRBD2 (5 bases each). CDR1 MNHEY and CDR2 SMNVEV come from the germline V gene (reference sequence). V lost 6 bases and J lost 7, with 17 bases in between. There are 14 residues in the CDR3.

This chain links TRBV28 with TRBJ2-3; 8 positions match TRBD1. J lost 12 bases, V lost 5 bases, and 10 bases had no gene match. CDR1 MDHEN and CDR2 SYDVKM come from the germline V gene. The CDR3 has 13 residues. CDR3 in amino acids: CASSHGTGTLQYF. The CDR3 bases are TGTGCCAGCAGTCACGGGACAGGCACCCTACAGTATTTT.

V gene TRBV2 combines with J gene TRBJ1-2; TRBD1 might be the D (5 bases). The CDR3 is made up of 15 amino acids. Trimming took 5 bases from V and 2 from J, leaving 15 bases between them. CDR1 is SNHLY and CDR2 is FYNNEI in the germline V gene. CDR3 DNA sequence: TGTGCCAGCAGTTCTACTAGGACACCCAACTATGGCTACACCTTC. It is translated as CASSSTRTPNYGYTF.

The genes are TRBV5-1 and TRBJ1-3, with 7 nucleotides matching TRBD1. The CDR3 has 15 amino acids. Germline loops: CDR1 SGHRS, CDR2 YFSETQ. J lost 2 bases, V lost 4 bases, and 6 bases had no gene match. The CDR3 DNA sequence: TGCGCCAGCAGCATGCAGGGGGTGGCTGGAAACACCATATATTTT. Translating it yields CASSMQGVAGNTIYF.

This clone appeared a few times. The gene calls are TRBV28 and TRBJ1-3; tentative D call: TRBD1 (6 bases). The CDR3 is 14 amino acids. Germline values: CDR1 MDHEN, CDR2 SYDVKM. V lost 3 bases, J lost 4 bases, and 10 bases lay in between. The CDR3 bases are TGTGCCAGCAGTTTTAGGACAGTCGGAAACACCATATATTTT. Protein: CASSFRTVGNTIYF.

This clone was counted a few times. The V gene is TRBV9, the J gene TRBJ2-7, with D possibly matching TRBD1 (6 bases). V was trimmed by 4 bases and J by 0 bases, leaving 11 bases between them. The CDR3 spans 14 residues. From germline, CDR1 is SGDLS and CDR2 YYNGEE. This CDR3 reads CASSRDMSSYEQYF. CDR3 nucleotide sequence: TGTGCCAGCAGCCGGGACATGAGCTCCTACGAGCAGTACTTC.

With respect to this clone: Compared with germline, one end of the junction differs, possibly owing to a read error. CDR3 bases: TGTGCTAGCAGCTTTCAGGGGGGCACAGATACGCAGTATTTT. Its protein is CASSFQGGTDTQYF. The gene calls are TRBV7-7 and TRBJ2-3, with 7 nucleotides matching TRBD1. The V gene's germline CDR1 is SSHAT and CDR2 FNYEAQ (reference sequence). This CDR3 region has 14 residues.

The genes are TRBV9 and TRBJ1-1, with a possible D match to TRBD1 (6 bases). Per the germline V gene, CDR1 is SGDLS and CDR2 is YYNGEE. Deletions cut 3 bases from V and 2 bases from J, with 11 bases between. The CDR3 extends over 14 amino acids. For the CDR3, the DNA is TGTGCCAGCAGCGCAGAACAGGGAAACACTGAAGCTTTCTTT. Residues: CASSAEQGNTEAFF.

This clone was detected a few times. The chain has TRBV12-5 and TRBJ2-3; no definite D call. Trimming stripped 0 bases from V and 2 bases from J, with 3 bases between. The germline CDR1 and CDR2 sequences are LGHNT and FRNRAP. CDR3 size: 13 residues. Written as DNA, the CDR3 is TGTGCTAGTGGTTTGGTAAACACAGATACGCAGTATTTT. Residues: CASGLVNTDTQYF.

A few counts support this clone. This rearrangement joins TRBV7-9 to TRBJ2-4; 8 bases map to TRBD1. J gave up 4 bases and V 5 bases, and 10 bases lay outside the gene matches. The CDR3 length is 16 residues. The germline V gene encodes CDR1 SEHNR and CDR2 FQNEAQ (reference sequence). The CDR3 loop reads CASSRLGQGIKNIQYF. CDR3 coding DNA: TGTGCCAGCAGCCGACTAGGACAGGGTATTAAAAACATTCAGTACTTC.

CDR3 sequence: CASSRARTGGEAFF. The DNA for the CDR3 is TGTGCCAGTAGTCGGGCTCGGACAGGCGGTGAAGCTTTCTTT. The chain couples TRBV19 to TRBJ1-1; 7 bases match TRBD1. CDR1 and CDR2 (germline): LNHDA, SQIVND (reference sequence). V lost 5 bases, J lost 7 bases, and 10 bases stayed unmatched. This CDR3 region has 14 residues.

The chain is built from TRBV18 and TRBJ2-1; D gene unclear. Germline CDR1 is KGHSH and CDR2 is LQKENI. The CDR3 length is 13 residues. V lost 0 bases and J 6 bases, leaving 6 bases between the germline ends. The CDR3 nucleotides are TGTGCCAGCTCACCACCGCTATCCAATGAGCAGTTCTTC. This translates into CASSPPLSNEQFF. The entire variable domain, with the rest obtained from reference TRBV18 and TRBJ2-1, is as follows: NAGVMQNPRHLVRRRGQEARLRCSPMKGHSHVYWYRQLPEEGLKFMVYLQKENIIDESGMPKERFSAEFPKEGPSILRIQQVVRGDSAAYFCASSPPLSNEQFFGPGTRLTVL.

V is TRBV6-1 and J is TRBJ1-2; D might be TRBD1 (5 bases). Looked up from germline, CDR1 is MNHNS and CDR2 is SASEGT. This CDR3 contains 12 residues. V lost 3 bases to trimming and J lost 8 bases, with 10 bases between them. The CDR3 DNA follows: TGTGCCAGCAGTGATTGGGGGAACGGCTACACCTTC. Translation gives CASSDWGNGYTF.

This clone was seen more than once but under ten times. V gene TRBV29-1 combines with J gene TRBJ2-3; TRBD1 matches at 8 bases. V shed 3 bases, J shed 6 bases, and the junction held 8 bases outside the gene matches. The CDR3 spans 14 residues. Germline V gene data show CDR1 as SQVTM and CDR2 as ANQGSEA. The CDR3 nucleotides are TGCAGCGTTGATGGACAGGGATTTAAGGATACGCAGTATTTT. It yields the protein CSVDGQGFKDTQYF.

This chain connects TRBV5-1 to TRBJ2-6; maybe TRBD2 (5 bases). V lost 4 bases and J 0 bases, leaving 11 bases between the germline ends. Germline V gene lookup returns CDR1 SGHRS and CDR2 YFSETQ. The CDR3 is 16 amino acids. The CDR3 here is CASSSGRTSGANVLTF. The CDR3 DNA follows: TGCGCCAGCAGCAGCGGACGGACCTCTGGGGCCAACGTCCTGACTTTC.

J is TRBJ1-6 and V is TRBV6-6, with D possibly being TRBD1 (5 bases). Trimming pared 3 bases from V and 7 bases from J, leaving 13 bases between. Germline V gene lookup returns CDR1 MNHNY and CDR2 SVGAGI (reference sequence). CDR3 length: 15 amino acids. CDR3 loop: CASSYLRGVNSPLHF. The CDR3 coding sequence is TGTGCCAGCAGTTATCTTCGGGGGGTAAATTCACCCCTCCACTTT.